This T cell receptor beta chain was recorded in a study of cytomegalovirus exposure and HLA in healthy donors (dated by TCRdb to between 2016 and 2019). About the investigation overall: In an earlier analysis of 450 to 750 of the donors, 276 Gb of sequence data and about 110 million unique TCR beta sequences from 150 million to 200 million T cells were reported. Roughly 300 gigabases of sequencing data and some 85 million unique TCR sequences were included in an early release covering about 700 HLA-typed donors. Among the roughly 400 genotyped donors, more than 70% belonged to the genetic ancestry cluster associated with self-reported Caucasian donors. The aim of the study was to test whether cataloging public T cell receptors could identify signatures of past pathogen exposure. Using immunosequencing, the study profiled T cell repertoires from fewer than 700 subjects and related those repertoires to cytomegalovirus serostatus. In addition to the first cohort of 666 subjects, a separate validation cohort of 130 or so different subjects was used. To predict cytomegalovirus infection status, the study brought together high-throughput TCR immunosequencing, statistical association of individual TCRs with disease status, and machine learning. To study patterns of TCR occurrence, a later analysis re-analyzed previously published TCR beta repertoires from several hundred donors and added high-resolution HLA genotyping. In the later analysis, no new phenotypic data were used to find candidate immune exposures; instead, reliance was placed on TCR beta sequences and their occurrence across donors. An earlier analysis of 587 of the donors used high-throughput TCR beta sequencing to judge whether each TCR beta V gene segment behaved as functional or pseudogenic. Donor age, sex, ethnicity and CMV serostatus were compiled alongside the repertoire data. Genome-wide SNP genotypes for about 65% of the 666 donors were used in a later genetic analysis, which treated that subset as a discovery cohort. All discovery cohort repertoires had been generated on a single sequencing platform. Both class I and class II loci were covered by HLA typing, at four-digit resolution. The number of donors typed differed by locus, with roughly 629-640 for A, B, C, DRB1 and DQB1, 522 for DQA1, about 610 for DPA1, and 472 for DPB1. Because of strong linkage in the cohort, 4 to 6 DR-DQ haplotypes were treated as single units for association and clustering. Across about 370 genotyped donors of the cohort, an average of roughly 200,000 unique TCR beta nucleotide sequences per donor were sequenced, and about a sixth of those sequences were non-productive. General study outcomes and caveats: A later genetic analysis associated a missense DCLRE1C variant with V-gene and J-gene trimming of TCR beta chains, and an independent cohort replicated the association. In a later analysis, HLA-associated TCR beta chains were found to be more clonally expanded and to have lower generation probabilities than equally common non-associated chains. A few of the identified cytomegalovirus-associated TCR beta chains were confirmed in vitro to be specific for cytomegalovirus antigens. In the study, 150 to 200 TCR beta chains were listed as associated with cytomegalovirus. The cohort was sequenced for TCR beta chains only, and without alpha or paired-chain data the features that could be detected were limited. When HLA alleles, especially DR and DQ, strongly co-occurred, TCR associations were difficult to assign to individual alleles. At a false discovery rate of 0.05, a later analysis linked some 18,000 TCR beta sequences to specific HLA alleles. The classifier was reported to diagnose cytomegalovirus status with high specificity and sensitivity in both the original and validation cohorts. According to the authors, the approach could potentially be generalized to other disease states and immunological phenotypes. According to a later analysis, parvovirus B19, influenza, CMV and Epstein-Barr virus appeared linked to several top co-occurrence clusters. Linkage disequilibrium might explain the correlated functional status among segregating V segments, but an unknown experimental factor could not be ruled out. The only immune exposure information available for the cohort was CMV serostatus. Some IMGT-functional V segments, including TRBV6-2 and TRBV6-3, could not be told apart with the 87-base-pair reads, so those segments were excluded. About 17 rarely observed V segments, including chromosome 9 orphons, were excluded from the earlier analysis of approximately 500 of the donors because counts were too low. Because HLA typing was missing for some donors at each locus, association tests included only the typed subset. Most TCR sequences were seen in very few donors, while some public TCRs were found in many individuals. The sequencing pipeline was judged likely to have produced a cluster of highly shared sequence variants as a technical artifact. According to a later analysis, most CMV-associated TCR beta chains appeared to be HLA-restricted, and the HLA associations seemed to be driven largely by CMV exposure. In a later analysis, TCR association rates were found to vary across HLA loci, with the most associated TCRs seen for DRB1 alleles and the fewest for HLA-C alleles. Presence/absence analyses assumed roughly uniform sequencing depth across donors, an assumption that may not hold. In an earlier analysis of approximately 590 of the donors, most TCR beta V segments appeared in productive rearrangements about 90% or about 30% of the time, broadly matching IMGT annotations. In a later genetic analysis, fewer N-insertions in productive TCRs were reported among donors in an Asian-associated ancestry cluster than the roughly 700-donor mean. A further reported finding was that TCR beta sequences accurately predicted the HLA-A and HLA-B alleles for most subjects in the first cohort.

The cohort consisted of some 670 healthy bone marrow donors. At the time of sampling, every cohort member was nominally healthy, though immune exposures that went unrecorded were likely present. The donor tested CMV seropositive and was one of the 289 seropositive cohort members. Each donor provided a peripheral blood sample, and peripheral blood mononuclear cells were used for TCR beta sequencing. Genomic DNA was extracted from the blood cell samples with the Qiagen DNeasy Blood Extraction Kit. As for this clone: There is no known antigen for this receptor. The input lacks base qualities; no much larger clone sits a single base away.

CDR1 and CDR2, looked up from the germline V gene, are SGDLS and YYNGEE. Inclusive of the bounding cysteine and phenylalanine, the CDR3 is 19 residues long. Kept here is only the CDR3 DNA, which spans 57 bases and is read in frame from base 1. The V end gives up 3 bases and the J end 0 bases, leaving 13 bases in the junction not matched to a gene. The library was built by means of the immunoSEQ multiplex PCR assay. A mixture of 60 forward primers for TCR Vbeta segments and 13 reverse primers for TCR Jbeta segments was used in the multiplex PCR. A multiplex PCR assay on genomic DNA amplified the CDR3 region of rearranged TCR beta genes. Amplified TCR beta libraries were sequenced as 87-base-pair reads on the Illumina HiSeq System. In the authors' own workflow: Across the 700 or so repertoires, a later analysis counted roughly 77 million unique TCR beta chains, roughly 11 million of which were shared by at least two donors. To remove PCR and sequencing errors, raw reads were error-corrected and collapsed into unique sequences using a nearest-neighbor algorithm that merged closely related sequences. Alignment of CDR3 sequences to IMGT reference sequences was used to assign V, D and J gene segments. For a sequence to be retained, at least a six-nucleotide match to both a V gene segment and a J gene segment was required. Rearrangements were called productive when the CDR3 lacked stop codons and stayed in frame with V and J; all others were non-productive. CDR3 was defined according to IMGT convention as the region running from the second conserved V-encoded cysteine to the conserved J-encoded phenylalanine. Sequences without an unambiguous match to a single V gene segment were excluded from the earlier analysis of about 640 of the donors. An earlier analysis of 587 of the donors classified V segments as functional when productive rearrangements were above 56.7% and as segregating when the standard deviation between donors was above 5%. To diagnose cytomegalovirus status from the catalog of TCR beta chain sequences, a statistical classification framework was built. In a later analysis, TCR nucleotide sequences were compared against IMGT/GENE-DB human TR gene sequences so that V and J genes could be assigned. The TCRdist pipeline was used in a later analysis to assign CDR3 sequences and most-parsimonious VDJ recombination scenarios. In a later analysis, each TCR beta chain was defined by its CDR3 amino acid sequence together with its V-gene family, and reads lacking a unique V-gene family were excluded. A later analysis removed 592 highly shared, low-generation-probability nucleotide sequences to deal with suspected cross-contamination and a sequencing artifact. In a later analysis, a clonal expansion index was calculated for each public chain from normalized within-repertoire ranks of inferred template counts. Generation probabilities in a later analysis came from a VDJ recombination model fitted to out-of-frame rearrangements, and those results were checked against IGoR. In a later analysis, hypergeometric tests were used to score TCR-TCR, TCR-HLA and TCR-CMV co-occurrence, with a repertoire-size bias correction applied to TCR pairs. False discovery rates were estimated in a later analysis by permuting HLA or CMV assignments 20 times. In a later analysis, co-occurring TCRs were grouped with DBSCAN, and TCRdist sequence similarity was added when clustering was performed within HLA-allele-positive subsets. For co-occurrence clustering, repertoires with fewer than 30,000 or more than 120,000 public chains were excluded, along with roughly 5 repertoires with anomalous nucleotide sharing. TCRdb retrieved this table from immuneACCESS and kept in-frame rearrangements only. Not all clones are present; in checked studies, unresolved V genes account for under half, and no reason is known for the remainder. V and J calls and clone size are those listed in that table; D and trimming were worked out from the DNA. Recorded for this sample are about 190,000 clones; over 70% of them occurred a single time. The top ten hold under 2% of the sample.

Recombination connected TRBV9 to TRBJ2-3, with 10 junctional bases fitting TRBD2. Sequencing input: PBMCs. The receptor comes from a man aged 35-49 years in good health and CMV-seropositive. The DNA sequence is TGTGCCAGCAGCGCCACCGGGACTAGCGTAATTACTAGCACAGATACGCAGTATTTT. Translated, this gives CASSATGTSVITSTDTQYF.